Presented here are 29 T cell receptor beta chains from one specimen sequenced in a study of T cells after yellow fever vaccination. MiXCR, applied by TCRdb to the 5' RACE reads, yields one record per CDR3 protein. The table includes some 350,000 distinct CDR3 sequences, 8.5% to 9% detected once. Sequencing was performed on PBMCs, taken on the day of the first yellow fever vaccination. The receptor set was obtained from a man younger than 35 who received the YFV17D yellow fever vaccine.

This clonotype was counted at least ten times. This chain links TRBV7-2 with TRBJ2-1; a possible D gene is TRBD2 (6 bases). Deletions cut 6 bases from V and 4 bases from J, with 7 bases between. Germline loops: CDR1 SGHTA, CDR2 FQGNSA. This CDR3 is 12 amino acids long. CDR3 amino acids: CASREGYNEQFF. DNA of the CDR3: TGTGCCAGCAGGGAGGGTTACAATGAGCAGTTCTTC. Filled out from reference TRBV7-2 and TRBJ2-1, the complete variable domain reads GAGVSQSPSNKVTEKGKDVELRCDPISGHTALYWYRQSLGQGLEFLIYFQGNSAPDKSGLPSDRFSAERTGGSVSTLTIQRTQQEDSAVYLCASREGYNEQFFGPGTRLTVL.

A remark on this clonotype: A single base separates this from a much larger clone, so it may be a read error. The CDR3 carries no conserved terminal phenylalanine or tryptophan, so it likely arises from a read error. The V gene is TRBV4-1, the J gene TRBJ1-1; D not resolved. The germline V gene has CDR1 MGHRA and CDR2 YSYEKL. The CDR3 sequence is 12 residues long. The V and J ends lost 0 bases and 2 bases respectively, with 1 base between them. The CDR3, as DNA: TGCGCCAGCAGCCAAGATAACACTGAAGCTTTCTCT. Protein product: CASSQDNTEAFS.

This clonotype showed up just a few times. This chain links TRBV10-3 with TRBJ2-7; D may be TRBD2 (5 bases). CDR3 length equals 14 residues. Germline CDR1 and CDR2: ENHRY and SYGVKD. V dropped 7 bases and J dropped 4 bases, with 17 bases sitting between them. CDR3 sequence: CAITPGRSRYEQYF. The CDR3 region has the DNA TGTGCCATCACTCCGGGGAGAAGTCGGTACGAGCAGTACTTC.

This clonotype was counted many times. CDR3 sequence reads: CASSEMAGNEQFF. The CDR3 DNA reads as TGTGCCAGCAGTGAAATGGCGGGGAACGAGCAGTTCTTC. This chain uses TRBV6-1 with TRBJ2-1; D perhaps matches TRBD2 (6 bases). CDR3 length: 13 amino acids. Germline V gene lookup returns CDR1 MNHNS and CDR2 SASEGT. Trimming took 2 bases from V and 10 from J, leaving 12 bases between them.

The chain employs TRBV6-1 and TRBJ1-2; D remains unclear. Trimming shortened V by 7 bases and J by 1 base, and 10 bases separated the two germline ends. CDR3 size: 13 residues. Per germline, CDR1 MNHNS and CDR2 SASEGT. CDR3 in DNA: TGTGCCAGCACTAAGACCGATAACTATGGCTACACCTTC. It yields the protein CASTKTDNYGYTF.

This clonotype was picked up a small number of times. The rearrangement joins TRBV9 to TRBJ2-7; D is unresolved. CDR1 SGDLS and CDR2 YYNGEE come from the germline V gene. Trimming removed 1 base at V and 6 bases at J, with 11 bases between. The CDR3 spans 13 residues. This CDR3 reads CASSVSVGGEQYV. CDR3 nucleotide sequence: TGTGCCAGCAGCGTATCGGTGGGCGGCGAGCAGTACGTC.

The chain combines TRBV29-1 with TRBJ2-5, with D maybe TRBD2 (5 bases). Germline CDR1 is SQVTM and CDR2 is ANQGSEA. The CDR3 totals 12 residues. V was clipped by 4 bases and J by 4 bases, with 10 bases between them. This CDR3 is CSVGLAGETQYF. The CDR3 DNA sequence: TGCAGCGTTGGGCTAGCCGGAGAGACCCAGTACTTC.

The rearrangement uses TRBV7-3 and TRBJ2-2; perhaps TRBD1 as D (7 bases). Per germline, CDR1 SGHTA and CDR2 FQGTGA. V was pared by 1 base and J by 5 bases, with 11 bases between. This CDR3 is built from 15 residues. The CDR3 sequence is CASSLIQGRTGELFF. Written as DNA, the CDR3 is TGTGCCAGCAGCTTAATACAGGGGAGGACCGGGGAGCTGTTTTTT.

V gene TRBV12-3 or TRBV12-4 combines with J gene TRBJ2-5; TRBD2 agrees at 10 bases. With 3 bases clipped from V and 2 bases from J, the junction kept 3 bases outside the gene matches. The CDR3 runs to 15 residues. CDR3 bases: TGTGCCAGCAGTTTCCCGACTAGCGGGCAAGAGACCCAGTACTTC. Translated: CASSFPTSGQETQYF.

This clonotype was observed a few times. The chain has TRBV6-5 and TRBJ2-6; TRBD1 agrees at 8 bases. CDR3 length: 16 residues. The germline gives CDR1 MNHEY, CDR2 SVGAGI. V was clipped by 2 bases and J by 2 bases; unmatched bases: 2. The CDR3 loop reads CASSYAGGTGANVLTF. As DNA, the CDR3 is TGTGCCAGCAGTTACGCAGGGGGCACTGGGGCCAACGTCCTGACTTTC.

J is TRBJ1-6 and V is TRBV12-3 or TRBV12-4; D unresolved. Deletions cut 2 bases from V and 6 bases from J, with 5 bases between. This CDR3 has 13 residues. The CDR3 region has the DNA TGTGCCAGCAGTTTAACAACTAATTCACCCCTCCACTTT. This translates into CASSLTTNSPLHF.

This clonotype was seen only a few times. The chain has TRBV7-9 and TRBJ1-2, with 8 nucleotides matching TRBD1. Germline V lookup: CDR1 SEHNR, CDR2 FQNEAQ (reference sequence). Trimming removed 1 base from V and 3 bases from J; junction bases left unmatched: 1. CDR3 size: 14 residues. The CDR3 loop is CASSLEQGDYGYTF. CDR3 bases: TGTGCCAGCAGCTTAGAACAGGGGGACTATGGCTACACCTTC.

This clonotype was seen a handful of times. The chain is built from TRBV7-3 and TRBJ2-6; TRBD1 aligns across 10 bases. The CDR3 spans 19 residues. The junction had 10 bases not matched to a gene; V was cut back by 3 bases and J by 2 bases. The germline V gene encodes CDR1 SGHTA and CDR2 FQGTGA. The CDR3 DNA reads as TGTGCCAGCAGCTTTTATCCGGGACAGGGGTTGGCTGGGGCCAACGTCCTGACTTTC. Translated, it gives CASSFYPGQGLAGANVLTF.

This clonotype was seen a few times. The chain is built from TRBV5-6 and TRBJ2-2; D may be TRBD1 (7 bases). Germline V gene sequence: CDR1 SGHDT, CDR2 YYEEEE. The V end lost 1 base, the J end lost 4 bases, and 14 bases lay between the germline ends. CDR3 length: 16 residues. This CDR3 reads CASSLKWQGGTGELFF. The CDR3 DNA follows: TGTGCCAGCAGCTTGAAATGGCAGGGGGGCACCGGGGAGCTGTTTTTT.

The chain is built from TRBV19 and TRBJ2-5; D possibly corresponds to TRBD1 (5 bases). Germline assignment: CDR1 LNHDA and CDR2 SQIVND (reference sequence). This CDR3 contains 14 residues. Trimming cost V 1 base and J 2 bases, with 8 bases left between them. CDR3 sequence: CASSIGTLQETQYF. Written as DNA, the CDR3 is TGTGCCAGTAGTATAGGGACACTACAAGAGACCCAGTACTTC.

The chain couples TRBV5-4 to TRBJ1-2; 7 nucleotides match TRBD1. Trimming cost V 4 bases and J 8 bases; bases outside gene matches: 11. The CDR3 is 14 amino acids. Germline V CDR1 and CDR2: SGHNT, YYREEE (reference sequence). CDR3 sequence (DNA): TGTGCCAGCAGCAAAACGACAGGGAAGAGGGGCTACACCTTC. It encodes CASSKTTGKRGYTF.

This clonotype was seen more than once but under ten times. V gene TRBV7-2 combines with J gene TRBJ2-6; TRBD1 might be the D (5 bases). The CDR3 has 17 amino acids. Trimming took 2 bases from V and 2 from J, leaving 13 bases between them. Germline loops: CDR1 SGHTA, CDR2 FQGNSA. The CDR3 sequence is CASSLRRLGAGANVLTF. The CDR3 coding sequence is TGTGCCAGCAGCTTACGCCGGCTAGGGGCTGGGGCCAACGTCCTGACTTTC.

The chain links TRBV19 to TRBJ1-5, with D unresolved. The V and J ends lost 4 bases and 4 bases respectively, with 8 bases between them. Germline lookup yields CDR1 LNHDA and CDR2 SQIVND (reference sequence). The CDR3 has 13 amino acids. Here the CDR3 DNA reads TGTGCCAGTAGTAGGTGGGTGAATCAGCCCCAGCATTTT. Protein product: CASSRWVNQPQHF. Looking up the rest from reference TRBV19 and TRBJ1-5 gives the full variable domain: DGGITQSPKYLFRKEGQNVTLSCEQNLNHDAMYWYRQDPGQGLRLIYYSQIVNDFQKGDIAEGYSVSREKKESFPLTVTSAQKNPTAFYLCASSRWVNQPQHFGDGTRLSIL.

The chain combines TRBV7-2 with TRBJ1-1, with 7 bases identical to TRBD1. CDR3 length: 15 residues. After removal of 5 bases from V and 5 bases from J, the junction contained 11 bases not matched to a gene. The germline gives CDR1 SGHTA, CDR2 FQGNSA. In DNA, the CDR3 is TGTGCCAGCAGCCCCCGGCCGGACAGGTCGACTGAAGCTTTCTTT. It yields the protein CASSPRPDRSTEAFF. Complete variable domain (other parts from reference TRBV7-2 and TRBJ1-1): GAGVSQSPSNKVTEKGKDVELRCDPISGHTALYWYRQSLGQGLEFLIYFQGNSAPDKSGLPSDRFSAERTGGSVSTLTIQRTQQEDSAVYLCASSPRPDRSTEAFFGQGTRLTVV.

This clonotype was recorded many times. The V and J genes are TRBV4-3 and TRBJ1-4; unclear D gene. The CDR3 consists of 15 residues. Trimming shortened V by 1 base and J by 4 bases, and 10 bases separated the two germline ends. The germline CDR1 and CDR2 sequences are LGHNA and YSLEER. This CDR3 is CASSQAHNFNEKLFF. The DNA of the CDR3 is TGCGCCAGCAGCCAAGCACACAATTTTAATGAAAAACTGTTTTTT.

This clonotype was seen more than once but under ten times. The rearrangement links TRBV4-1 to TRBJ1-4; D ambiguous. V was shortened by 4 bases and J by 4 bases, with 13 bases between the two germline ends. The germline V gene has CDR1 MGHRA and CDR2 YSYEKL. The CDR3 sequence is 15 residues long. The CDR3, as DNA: TGCGCCAGCAGCCCCGTAGCGGGATTTAATGAAAAACTGTTTTTT. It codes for CASSPVAGFNEKLFF.

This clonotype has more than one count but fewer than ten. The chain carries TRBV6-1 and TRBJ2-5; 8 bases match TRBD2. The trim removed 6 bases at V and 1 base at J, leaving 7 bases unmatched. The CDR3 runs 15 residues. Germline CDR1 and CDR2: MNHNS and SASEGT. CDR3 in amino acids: CASRVSGASQETQYF. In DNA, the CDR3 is TGTGCCAGCAGGGTTAGCGGGGCCTCCCAAGAGACCCAGTACTTC.

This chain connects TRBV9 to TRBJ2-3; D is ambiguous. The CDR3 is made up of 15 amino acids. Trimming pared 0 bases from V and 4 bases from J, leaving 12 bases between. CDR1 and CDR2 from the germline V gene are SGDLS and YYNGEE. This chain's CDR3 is CASSVDHHPADTQYF. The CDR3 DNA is TGTGCCAGCAGCGTAGATCATCACCCCGCAGATACGCAGTATTTT.

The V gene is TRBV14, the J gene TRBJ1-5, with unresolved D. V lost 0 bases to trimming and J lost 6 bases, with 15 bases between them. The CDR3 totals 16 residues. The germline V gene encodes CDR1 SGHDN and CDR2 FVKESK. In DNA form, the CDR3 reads TGTGCCAGCAGCCAAGATCGTCGGCCCGGGCGTCAGCCCCAGCATTTT. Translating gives CASSQDRRPGRQPQHF.

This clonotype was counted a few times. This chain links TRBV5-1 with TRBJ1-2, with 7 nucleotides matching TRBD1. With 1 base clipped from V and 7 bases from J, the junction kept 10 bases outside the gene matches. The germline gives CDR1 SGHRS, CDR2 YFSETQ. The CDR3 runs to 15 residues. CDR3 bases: TGCGCCAGCAGCTTGTCCGGGACAGAGTACAGTGGCTACACCTTC. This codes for CASSLSGTEYSGYTF.

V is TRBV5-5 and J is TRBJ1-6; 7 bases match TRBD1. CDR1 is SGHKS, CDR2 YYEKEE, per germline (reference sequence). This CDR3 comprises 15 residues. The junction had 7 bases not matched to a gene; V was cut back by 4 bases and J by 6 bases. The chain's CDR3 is CASSTSGTANSPLHF. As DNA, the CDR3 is TGTGCCAGCAGCACATCCGGGACAGCTAATTCACCCCTCCACTTT.

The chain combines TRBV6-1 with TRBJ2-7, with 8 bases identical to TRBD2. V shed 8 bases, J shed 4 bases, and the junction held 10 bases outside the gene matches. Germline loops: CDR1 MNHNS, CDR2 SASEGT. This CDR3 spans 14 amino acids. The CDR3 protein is CASRFGGEQYEQYF. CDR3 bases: TGTGCCAGCCGATTCGGGGGGGAACAATACGAGCAGTACTTC.

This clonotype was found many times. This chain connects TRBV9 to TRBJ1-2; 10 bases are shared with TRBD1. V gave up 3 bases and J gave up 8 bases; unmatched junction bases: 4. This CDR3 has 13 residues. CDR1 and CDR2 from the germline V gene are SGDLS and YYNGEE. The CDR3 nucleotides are TGTGCCAGCAGCGGACAGGGGGCGCGCGGCTACACCTTC. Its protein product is CASSGQGARGYTF.

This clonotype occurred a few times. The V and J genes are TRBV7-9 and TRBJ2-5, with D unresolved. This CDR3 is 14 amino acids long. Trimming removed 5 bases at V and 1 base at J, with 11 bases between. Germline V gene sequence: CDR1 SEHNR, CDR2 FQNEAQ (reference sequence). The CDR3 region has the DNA TGTGCCAGCAGCCGGACCCCCCTCCAAGAGACCCAGTACTTC. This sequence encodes CASSRTPLQETQYF.